This T cell receptor beta chain was sequenced during a study of T cell changes during pregnancy in multiple sclerosis. TCRdb's table, derived via immunoSEQ multiplex PCR, lists solely in-frame clones and lacks some. Of over 20,000 clones listed, about 87% are singletons. The germline V gene encodes CDR1 SGHAT and CDR2 FQNNGV. The CDR3 consists of 15 residues. V dropped 5 bases and J dropped 5; count of bases not matched to a gene: 8. V usage is TRBV11-2 and J usage is TRBJ2-7; TRBD2 matches 11 bases. The sample was CD8+ T cells from peripheral blood mononuclear cells, taken in the second trimester of pregnancy. The clonotype comes from a female donor in good health, enrolled as a control in a pregnancy study. In DNA, the CDR3 is TGTGCCAGCAGCGAGGTAGCGGGAGGGTCCCACGAGCAGTACTTC. Translated: CASSEVAGGSHEQYF. Looking up the rest from reference TRBV11-2 and TRBJ2-7 gives the full variable domain: EAGVAQSPRYKIIEKRQSVAFWCNPISGHATLYWYQQILGQGPKLLIQFQNNGVVDDSQLPKDRFSAERLKGVDSTLKIQPAKLEDSAVYLCASSEVAGGSHEQYFGPGTRLTVT.